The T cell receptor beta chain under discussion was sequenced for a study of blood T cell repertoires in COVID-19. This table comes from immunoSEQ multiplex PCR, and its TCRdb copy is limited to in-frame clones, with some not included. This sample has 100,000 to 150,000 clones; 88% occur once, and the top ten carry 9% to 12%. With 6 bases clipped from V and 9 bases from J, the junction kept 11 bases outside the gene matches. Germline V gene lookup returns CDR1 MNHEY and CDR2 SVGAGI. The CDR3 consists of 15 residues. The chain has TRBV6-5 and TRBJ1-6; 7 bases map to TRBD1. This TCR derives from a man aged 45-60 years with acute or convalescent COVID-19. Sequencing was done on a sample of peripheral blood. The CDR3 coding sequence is TGTGCCAGCAGCTTACAGGGGCCCGGGAGTTCACCCCTCCACTTT. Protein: CASSLQGPGSSPLHF.